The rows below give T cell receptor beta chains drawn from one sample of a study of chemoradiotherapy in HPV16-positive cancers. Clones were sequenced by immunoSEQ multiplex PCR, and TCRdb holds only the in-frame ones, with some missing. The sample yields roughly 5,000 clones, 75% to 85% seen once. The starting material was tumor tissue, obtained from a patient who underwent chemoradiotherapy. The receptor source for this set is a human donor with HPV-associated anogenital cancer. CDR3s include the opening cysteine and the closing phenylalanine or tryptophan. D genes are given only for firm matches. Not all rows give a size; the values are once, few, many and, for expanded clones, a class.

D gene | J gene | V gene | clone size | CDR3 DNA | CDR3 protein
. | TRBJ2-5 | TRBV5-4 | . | TGTGCCAGCAGCTTAGGAGGAATCGGCGGAGAGACCCAGTACTTC | CASSLGGIGGETQYF
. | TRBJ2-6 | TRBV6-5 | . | TGTGCCAGCAGTGGGACCTCTGGGGCCAACGTCCTGACTTTC | CASSGTSGANVLTF
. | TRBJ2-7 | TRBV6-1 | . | TGTGCCAGCAGTGAAAGGATGGGGGGGGGAGGGGGATCCTACGAGCAGTACTTC | CASSERMGGGGGSYEQYF
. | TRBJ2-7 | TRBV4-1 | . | TGCGCCAGCAGCCAAGATAGGGCTATCTACTACGAGCAGTACTTC | CASSQDRAIYYEQYF
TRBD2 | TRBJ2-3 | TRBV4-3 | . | TGCGCCAGCAGCCAAGAAAGGACTAGCGGGGACTTCACAGATACGCAGTATTTT | CASSQERTSGDFTDTQYF
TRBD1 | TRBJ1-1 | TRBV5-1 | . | TGCGCCAGCAGCTCCCGACAGGGAAGTTGGGGCACTGAAGCTTTCTTT | CASSSRQGSWGTEAFF
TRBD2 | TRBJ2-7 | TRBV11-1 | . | TGTGCCAGCAGCGTCGGACTAGCGGCCTACGAGCAGTACTTC | CASSVGLAAYEQYF
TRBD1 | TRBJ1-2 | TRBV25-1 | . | TGTGCCAGCAGTGAGACAGGGGGTTACTATGGCTACACCTTC | CASSETGGYYGYTF
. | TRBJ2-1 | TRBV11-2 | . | TGTGCCAGCAGCTTAGGAGGGTTTGGAGGGGAGCAGTTCTTC | CASSLGGFGGEQFF
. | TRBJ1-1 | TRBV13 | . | TGTGCCAGCAGCTTACGGGGCTCCATGAACACTGAAGCTTTCTTT | CASSLRGSMNTEAFF
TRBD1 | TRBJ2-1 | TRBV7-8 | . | TGTGCCAGCAGCACGTGGCCGGGACAGGGGGGACATGAGCAGTTCTTC | CASSTWPGQGGHEQFF
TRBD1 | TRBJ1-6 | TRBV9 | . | TGTGCCAGCAGCGTAGAGGGGGCGGGTAATTCACCCCTCCACTTT | CASSVEGAGNSPLHF
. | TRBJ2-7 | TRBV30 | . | TGTGCCTGGAGTGTTGGGCGGGGACCCTACGAGCAGTACTTC | CAWSVGRGPYEQYF
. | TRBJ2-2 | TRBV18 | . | TGTGCCAGCTCACCCCAGGGCCGGGACGGGGAGCTGTTTTTT | CASSPQGRDGELFF
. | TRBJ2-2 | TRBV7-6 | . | TGTGCCAGCAAGAGAGATACAAACACCGGGGAGCTGTTTTTT | CASKRDTNTGELFF
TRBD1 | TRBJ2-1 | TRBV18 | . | TGTGCCAGCTCGCCGGGACAGGCGGACAATGAGCAGTTCTTC | CASSPGQADNEQFF
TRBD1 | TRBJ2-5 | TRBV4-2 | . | TGTGCCAGCAGCCAAGGACAGGGGGAGACCCAGTACTTC | CASSQGQGETQYF
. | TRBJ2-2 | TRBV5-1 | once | TGCGCCAGCAGCTTGGTTGGGGAAAAAACCGGGGAGCTGTTTTTT | CASSLVGEKTGELFF
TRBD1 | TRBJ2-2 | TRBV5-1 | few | TGCGCCAGCAGCTACAGGGGGAAGAACACCGGGGAGCTGTTTTTT | CASSYRGKNTGELFF
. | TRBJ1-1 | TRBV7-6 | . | TGTGCCAGCAGCGCACGGACAGAGAACACTGAAGCTTTCTTT | CASSARTENTEAFF
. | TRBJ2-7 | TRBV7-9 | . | TGTGCCAGCGGTCCGGGGGTCGAGCAGTACTTC | CASGPGVEQYF
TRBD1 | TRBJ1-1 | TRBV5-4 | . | TGTGCCGGAACCTGGACAGGTTTGGGGACGAAGCAGGCTTTCTTT | CAGTWTGLGTKQAFF
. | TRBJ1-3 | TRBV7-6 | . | TGTGCCAGCAGCTTAGCGGGACTTGGAAACACCATATATTTT | CASSLAGLGNTIYF
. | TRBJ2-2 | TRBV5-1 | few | TGCGCCAGCAGCTTGGGGGTCGGTGGGGACACCGGGGAGCTGTTTTTT | CASSLGVGGDTGELFF
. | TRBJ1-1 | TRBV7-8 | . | TGTGCCAGCAGCTTAGGCGGGGCGGCTCTAACAGCTTTCTTT | CASSLGGAALTAFF
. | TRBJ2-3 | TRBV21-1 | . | TGTGCCAGCAGCAAAAGTCGGACAAGGCTGACAGATACGCAGTATTTT | CASSKSRTRLTDTQYF
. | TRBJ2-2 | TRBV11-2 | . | TGTGCCAGCAGCTTGGCCCCCTCACGGGATCGGAGAACCGGGGAGCTGTTTTTT | CASSLAPSRDRRTGELFF
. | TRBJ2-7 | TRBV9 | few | TGTGCCAGCAGCGTAGGGGACTCCTACGAGCAGTACTTC | CASSVGDSYEQYF
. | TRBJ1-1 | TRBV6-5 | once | TGTGCCAGCAGTTACTCTCCAGCCCCCTACGCTGAAGCTTTCTTT | CASSYSPAPYAEAFF
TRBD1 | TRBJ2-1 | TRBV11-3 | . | TGTGCCAGCAGCTTCACCCAGGGGGCGCGTGAGCAGTTCTTC | CASSFTQGAREQFF
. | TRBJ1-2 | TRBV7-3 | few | TGTGCCCGACCGGGGGACTATGGCTACACCTTC | CARPGDYGYTF
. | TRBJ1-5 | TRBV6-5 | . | TGTGCCAGCAGTTACAGGCCAACGGATCAGCCCCAGCATTTT | CASSYRPTDQPQHF
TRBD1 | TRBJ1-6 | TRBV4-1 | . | TGCGCCAGCAGCCAAGATATCGACAGGGGGCAAAATTCACCCCTCCACTTT | CASSQDIDRGQNSPLHF
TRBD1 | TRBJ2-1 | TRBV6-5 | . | TGTGCCAGCAGACCAGCCGGGACAGGGAGTATTGAGCAGTTCTTC | CASRPAGTGSIEQFF